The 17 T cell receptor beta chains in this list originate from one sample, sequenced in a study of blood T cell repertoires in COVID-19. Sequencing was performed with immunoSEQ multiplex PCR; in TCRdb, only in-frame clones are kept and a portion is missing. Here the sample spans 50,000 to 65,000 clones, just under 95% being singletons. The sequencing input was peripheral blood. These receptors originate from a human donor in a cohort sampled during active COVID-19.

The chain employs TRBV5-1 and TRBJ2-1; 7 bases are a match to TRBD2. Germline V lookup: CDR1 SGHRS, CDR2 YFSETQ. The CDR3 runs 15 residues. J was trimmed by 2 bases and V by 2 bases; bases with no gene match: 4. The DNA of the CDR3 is TGCGCCAGCAGCTTCTCTAGCGGAACCTACAATGAGCAGTTCTTC. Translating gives CASSFSSGTYNEQFF.

The CDR3, as DNA: TGTGCCAGCAGCCTAAAATCCAACACCATATATTTT. It specifies CASSLKSNTIYF. The genes are TRBV3-1 (or the pseudogene TRBV3-2) and TRBJ1-3; D is unresolved. The V and J ends lost 4 bases and 7 bases respectively, with 8 bases between them. CDR3 length equals 12 residues. CDR1 and CDR2 (germline): LGHDT, YNNKEL (reference sequence).

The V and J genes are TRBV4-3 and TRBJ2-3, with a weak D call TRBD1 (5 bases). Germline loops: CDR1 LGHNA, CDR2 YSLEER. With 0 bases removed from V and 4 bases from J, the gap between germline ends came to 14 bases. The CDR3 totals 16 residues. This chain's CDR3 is CASSQEEVGAPDTQYF. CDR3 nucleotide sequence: TGCGCCAGCAGCCAAGAAGAAGTAGGGGCCCCAGATACGCAGTATTTT.

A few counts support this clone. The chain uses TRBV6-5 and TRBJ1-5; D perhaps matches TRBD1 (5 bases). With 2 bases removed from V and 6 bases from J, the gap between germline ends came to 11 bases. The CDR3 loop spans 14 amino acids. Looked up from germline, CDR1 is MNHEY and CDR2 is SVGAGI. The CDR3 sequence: CASSYGQGGQPQHF. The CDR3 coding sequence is TGTGCCAGCAGTTACGGGCAGGGTGGTCAGCCCCAGCATTTT.

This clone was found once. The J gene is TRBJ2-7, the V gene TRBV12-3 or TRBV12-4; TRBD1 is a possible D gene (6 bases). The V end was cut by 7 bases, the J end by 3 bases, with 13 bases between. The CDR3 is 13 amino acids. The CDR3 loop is CASTRDRYYEQYF. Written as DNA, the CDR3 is TGTGCCAGCACTCGCGACAGGTACTACGAGCAGTACTTC.

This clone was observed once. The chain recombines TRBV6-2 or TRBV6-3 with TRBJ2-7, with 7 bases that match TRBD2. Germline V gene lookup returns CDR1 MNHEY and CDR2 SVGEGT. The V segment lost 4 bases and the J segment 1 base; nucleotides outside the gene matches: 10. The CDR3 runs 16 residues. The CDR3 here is CASSLRGDQPSYEQYF. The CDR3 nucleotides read TGTGCCAGCAGTTTACGGGGGGACCAACCATCCTACGAGCAGTACTTC.

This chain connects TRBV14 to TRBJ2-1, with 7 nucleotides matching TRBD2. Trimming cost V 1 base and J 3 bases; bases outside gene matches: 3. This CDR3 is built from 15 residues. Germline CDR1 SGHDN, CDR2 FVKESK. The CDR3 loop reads CASSQVSGYYNEQFF. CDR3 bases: TGTGCCAGCAGCCAAGTTAGCGGGTACTACAATGAGCAGTTCTTC.

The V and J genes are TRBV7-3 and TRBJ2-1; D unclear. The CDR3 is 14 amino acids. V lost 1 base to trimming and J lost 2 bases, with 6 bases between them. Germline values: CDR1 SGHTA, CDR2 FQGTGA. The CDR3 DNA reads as TGTGCCAGCAGCTTAAGTGGGCCCTACAATGAGCAGTTCTTC. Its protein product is CASSLSGPYNEQFF.

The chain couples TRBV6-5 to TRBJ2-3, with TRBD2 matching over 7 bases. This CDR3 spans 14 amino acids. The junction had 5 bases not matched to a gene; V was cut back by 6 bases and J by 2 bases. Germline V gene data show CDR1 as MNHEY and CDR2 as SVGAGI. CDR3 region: CASSMAGVTDTQYF. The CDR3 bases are TGTGCCAGCAGCATGGCGGGGGTCACAGATACGCAGTATTTT.

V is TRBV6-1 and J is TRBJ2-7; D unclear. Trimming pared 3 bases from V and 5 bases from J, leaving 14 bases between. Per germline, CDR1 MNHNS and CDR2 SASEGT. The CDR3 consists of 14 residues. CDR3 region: CASSEVGVRNEQYF. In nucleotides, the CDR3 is TGTGCCAGCAGTGAGGTGGGCGTCCGCAACGAGCAGTACTTC.

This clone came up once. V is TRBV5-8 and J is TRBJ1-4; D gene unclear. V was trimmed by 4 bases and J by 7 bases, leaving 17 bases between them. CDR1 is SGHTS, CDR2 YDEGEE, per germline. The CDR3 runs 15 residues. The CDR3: CASSLLLGSGEKLFF. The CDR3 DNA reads TGTGCCAGCAGCCTCCTGCTTGGATCGGGTGAAAAACTGTTTTTT.

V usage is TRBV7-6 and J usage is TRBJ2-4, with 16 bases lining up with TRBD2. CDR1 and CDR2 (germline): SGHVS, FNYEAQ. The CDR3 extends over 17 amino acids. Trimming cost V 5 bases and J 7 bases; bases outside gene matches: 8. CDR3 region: CASSPGTSGGAGNIQYF. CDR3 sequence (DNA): TGTGCCAGCAGCCCTGGGACTAGCGGGGGGGCAGGGAACATTCAGTACTTC.

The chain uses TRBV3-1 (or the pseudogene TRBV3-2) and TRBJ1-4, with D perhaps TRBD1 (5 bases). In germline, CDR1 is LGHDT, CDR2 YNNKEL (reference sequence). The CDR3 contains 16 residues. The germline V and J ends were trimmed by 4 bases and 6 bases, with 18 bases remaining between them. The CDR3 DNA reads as TGTGCCAGCAGCCTACGCGGGGCAGGGTCCCATGAAAAACTGTTTTTT. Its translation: CASSLRGAGSHEKLFF.

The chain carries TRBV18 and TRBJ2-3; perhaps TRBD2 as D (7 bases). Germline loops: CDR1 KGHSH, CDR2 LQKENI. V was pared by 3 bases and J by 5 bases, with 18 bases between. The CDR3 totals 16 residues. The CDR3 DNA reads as TGTGCCAGCTCACCTCAGGGGAAGCGGGGCTTAGATACGCAGTATTTT. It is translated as CASSPQGKRGLDTQYF. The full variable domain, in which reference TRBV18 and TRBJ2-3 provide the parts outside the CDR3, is NAGVMQNPRHLVRRRGQEARLRCSPMKGHSHVYWYRQLPEEGLKFMVYLQKENIIDESGMPKERFSAEFPKEGPSILRIQQVVRGDSAAYFCASSPQGKRGLDTQYFGPGTRLTVL.

The CDR3 region is CASSRGGSNEKLFF. The CDR3 DNA sequence: TGTGCCAGCAGCCGCGGGGGGTCAAATGAAAAACTGTTTTTT. This chain uses TRBV7-9 with TRBJ1-4; D possibly corresponds to TRBD1 (5 bases). V lost 5 bases and J lost 5, with 12 bases in between. The CDR3 covers 14 residues. Per germline, CDR1 SEHNR and CDR2 FQNEAQ (reference sequence).

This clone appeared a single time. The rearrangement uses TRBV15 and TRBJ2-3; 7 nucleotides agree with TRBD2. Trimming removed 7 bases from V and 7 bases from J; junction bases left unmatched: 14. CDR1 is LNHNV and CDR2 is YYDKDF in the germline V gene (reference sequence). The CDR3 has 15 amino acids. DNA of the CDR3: TGTGCCACCACGAAACCGGGGAGCGGGGCTTATACGCAGTATTTT. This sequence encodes CATTKPGSGAYTQYF.

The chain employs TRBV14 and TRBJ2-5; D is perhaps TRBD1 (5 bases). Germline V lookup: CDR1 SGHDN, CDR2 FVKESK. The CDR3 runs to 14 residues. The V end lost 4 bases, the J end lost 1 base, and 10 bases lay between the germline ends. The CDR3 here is CASSPTDLQETQYF. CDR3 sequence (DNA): TGTGCCAGCAGCCCGACAGACCTCCAAGAGACCCAGTACTTC. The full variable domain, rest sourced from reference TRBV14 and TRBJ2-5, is EAGVTQFPSHSVIEKGQTVTLRCDPISGHDNLYWYRRVMGKEIKFLLHFVKESKQDESGMPNNRFLAERTGGTYSTLKVQPAELEDSGVYFCASSPTDLQETQYFGPGTRLLVL.